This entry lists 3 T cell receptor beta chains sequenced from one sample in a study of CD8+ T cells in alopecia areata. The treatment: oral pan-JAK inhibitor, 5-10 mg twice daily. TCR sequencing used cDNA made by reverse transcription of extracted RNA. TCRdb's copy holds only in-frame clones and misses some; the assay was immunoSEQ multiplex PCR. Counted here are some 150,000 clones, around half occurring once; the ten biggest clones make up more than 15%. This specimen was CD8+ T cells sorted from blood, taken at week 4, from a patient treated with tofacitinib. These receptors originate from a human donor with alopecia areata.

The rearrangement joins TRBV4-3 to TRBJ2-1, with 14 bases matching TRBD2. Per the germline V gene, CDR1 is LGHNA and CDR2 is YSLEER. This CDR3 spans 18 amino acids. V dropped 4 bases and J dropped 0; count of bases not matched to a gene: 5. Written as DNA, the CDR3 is TGCGCCAGCAGCCGGACTAGCGGGGGGTGGAGCTCCTACAATGAGCAGTTCTTC. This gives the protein CASSRTSGGWSSYNEQFF.

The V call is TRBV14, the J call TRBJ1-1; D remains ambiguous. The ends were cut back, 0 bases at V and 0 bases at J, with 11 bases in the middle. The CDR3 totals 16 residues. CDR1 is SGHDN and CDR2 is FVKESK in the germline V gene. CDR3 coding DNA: TGTGCCAGCAGCCAAGAGGAGAGCCCCATGAACACTGAAGCTTTCTTT. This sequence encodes CASSQEESPMNTEAFF.

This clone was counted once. As DNA, the CDR3 is TGTGCCAGCAGCTACGGGACGGTGGGAGAAGGTGGGGAGCTGTTTTTT. Amino acid sequence: CASSYGTVGEGGELFF. The rearrangement uses TRBV9 and TRBJ2-2; tentatively, D is TRBD1 or TRBD2 (5 bases each). The CDR3 has 16 residues. The V end lost 4 bases, the J end lost 8 bases, and 21 bases lay between the germline ends. Germline V CDR1 and CDR2: SGDLS, YYNGEE.